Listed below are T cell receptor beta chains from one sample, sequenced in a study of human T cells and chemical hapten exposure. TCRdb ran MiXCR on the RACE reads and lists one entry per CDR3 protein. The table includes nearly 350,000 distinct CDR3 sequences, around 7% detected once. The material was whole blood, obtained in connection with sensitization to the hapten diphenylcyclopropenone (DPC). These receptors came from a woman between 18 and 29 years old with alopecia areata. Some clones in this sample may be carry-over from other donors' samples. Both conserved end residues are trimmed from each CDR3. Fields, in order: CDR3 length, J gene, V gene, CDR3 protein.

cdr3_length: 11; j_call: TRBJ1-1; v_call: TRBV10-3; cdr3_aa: ASSGELNTEAF
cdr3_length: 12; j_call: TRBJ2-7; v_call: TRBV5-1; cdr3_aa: ASSTAGPPYEQY
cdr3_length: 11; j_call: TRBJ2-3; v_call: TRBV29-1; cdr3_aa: SVEGGPSDTQY
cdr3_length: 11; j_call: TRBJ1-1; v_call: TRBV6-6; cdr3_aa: ASSGTGDEEAF
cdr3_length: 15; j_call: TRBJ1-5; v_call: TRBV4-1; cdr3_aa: ASSQDVPKGINQPQH
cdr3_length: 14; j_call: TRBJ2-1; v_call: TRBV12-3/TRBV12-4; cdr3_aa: ASSIGGGENSNEQF
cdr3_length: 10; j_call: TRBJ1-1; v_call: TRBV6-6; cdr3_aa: ASSYQGSEAF
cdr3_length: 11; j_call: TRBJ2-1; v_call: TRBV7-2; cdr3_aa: ASSPGVLNEQF
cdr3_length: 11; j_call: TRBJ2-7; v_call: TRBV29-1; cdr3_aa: SVEKDRGSEQY
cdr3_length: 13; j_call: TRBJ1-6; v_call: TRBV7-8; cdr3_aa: ASSAPAGGDSPLH
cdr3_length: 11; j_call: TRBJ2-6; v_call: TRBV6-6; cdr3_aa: ASMATGANVLT
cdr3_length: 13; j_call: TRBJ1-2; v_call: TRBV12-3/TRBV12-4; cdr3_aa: ASSLVNRIEYGYT
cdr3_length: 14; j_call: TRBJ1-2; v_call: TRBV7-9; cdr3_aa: ASSSRTGGTNYGYT
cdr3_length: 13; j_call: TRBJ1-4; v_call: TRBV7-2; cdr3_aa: ASSPPGAGGEKLF
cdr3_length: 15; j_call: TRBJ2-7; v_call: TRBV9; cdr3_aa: ASSHGIRDRDSYEQY
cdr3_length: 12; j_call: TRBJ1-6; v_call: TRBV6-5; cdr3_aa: ASRLKVGSSPLH
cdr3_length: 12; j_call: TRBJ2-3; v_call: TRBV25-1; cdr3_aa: ASSSSLGRDTQY
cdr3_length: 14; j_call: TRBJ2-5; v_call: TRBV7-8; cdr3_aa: ASSFLAGAYQETQY
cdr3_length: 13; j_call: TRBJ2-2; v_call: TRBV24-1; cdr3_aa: ATSDSGKNTGELF
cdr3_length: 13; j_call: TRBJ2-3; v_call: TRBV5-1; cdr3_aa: ASSLAGRGADTQY
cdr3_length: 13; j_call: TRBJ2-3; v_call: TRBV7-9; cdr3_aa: ASSWGRTQVDTQY
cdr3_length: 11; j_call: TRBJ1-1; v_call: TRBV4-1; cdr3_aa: ASSQFPRTEAF
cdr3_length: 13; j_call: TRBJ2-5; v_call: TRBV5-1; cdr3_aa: ASSFGLAGSETQY
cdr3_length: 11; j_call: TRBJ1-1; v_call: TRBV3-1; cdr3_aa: ASSRDGNTEAF
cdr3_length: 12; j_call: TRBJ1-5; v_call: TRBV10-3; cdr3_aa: ATNADRQNQPQH
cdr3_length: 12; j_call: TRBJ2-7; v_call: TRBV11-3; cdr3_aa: ASSLSGQSYEQY
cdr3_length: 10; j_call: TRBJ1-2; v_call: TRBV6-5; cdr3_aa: ASSYDAYGYT
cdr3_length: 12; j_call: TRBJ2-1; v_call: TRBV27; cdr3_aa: ASSLGYRENEQF
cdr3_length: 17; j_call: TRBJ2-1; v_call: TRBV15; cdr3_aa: ATSRVGTILTSSYNEQF
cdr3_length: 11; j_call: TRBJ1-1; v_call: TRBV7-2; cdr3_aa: ASSRDRSTEAF
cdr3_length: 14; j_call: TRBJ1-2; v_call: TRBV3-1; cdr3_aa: ASSQVFPGMSYGYT
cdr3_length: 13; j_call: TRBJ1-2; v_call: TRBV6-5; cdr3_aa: ASTPRGQGDYGYT
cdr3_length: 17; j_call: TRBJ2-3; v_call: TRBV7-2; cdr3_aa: ASSLETWASSGAPDTQY